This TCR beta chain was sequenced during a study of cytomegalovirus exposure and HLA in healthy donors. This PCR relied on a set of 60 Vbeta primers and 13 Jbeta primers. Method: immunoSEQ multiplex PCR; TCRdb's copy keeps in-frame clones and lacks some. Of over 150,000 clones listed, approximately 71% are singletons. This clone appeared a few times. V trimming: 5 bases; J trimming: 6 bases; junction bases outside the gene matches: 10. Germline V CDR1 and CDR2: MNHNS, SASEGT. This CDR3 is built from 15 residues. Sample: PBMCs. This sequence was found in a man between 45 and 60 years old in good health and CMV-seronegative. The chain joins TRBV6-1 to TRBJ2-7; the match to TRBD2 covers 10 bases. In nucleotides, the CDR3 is TGTGCCAGCAGTAGTAGCGGGGGGCCTCTCTCCGAGCAGTACTTC. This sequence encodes CASSSSGGPLSEQYF.